This TCR beta chain was sequenced for a study of CXCR3-negative and CXCR3-positive naive CD8 T cells. Study-wide results and caveats: Naive cells with CXCR3 showed TRB CDR3s that were more hydrophobic than those in CXCR3-negative naive cells. TRBV-TRBJ usage matched between naive CXCR3-negative and CXCR3-positive cells but not between memory cells.

As to this clonotype: Its antigen is unknown.

UMI labels and 5' RACE were used to prepare the TRB cDNA libraries. TCRdb reprocessed the 5' RACE reads, keeping one entry per CDR3 protein, no DNA. This sample's table has more than 100,000 distinct CDR3 sequences. This CDR3 spans 14 amino acids. CDR1 and CDR2 from the germline V gene are MGHDK and SYGVNS. J is TRBJ1-1 and V is TRBV25-1. This clonotype originated in a human donor in good health. Some clones in this sample may be carry-over from other donors' samples. The sample taken for sequencing was naive CXCR3+ CD8+ T cells from blood. Subset denoted: CD45RO-CCR7+CD27+CD95- naive CD8+ T cells expressing CXCR3 (TNR3+). The CDR3 reads CASSESLSNTEAFF.